The rows below give T cell receptor beta chains drawn from one sample of a study of cytomegalovirus exposure and HLA in healthy donors. Method: immunoSEQ multiplex PCR; TCRdb's copy keeps in-frame clones and lacks some. Among some 67,000 clones listed, around 78% were seen once. Sequenced: PBMCs. The origin of the receptors is a man aged 40-50 years in good health and CMV-seronegative. Both conserved end residues are part of each CDR3. D genes are given only for firm matches. Clone size appears in some rows only: once, few, many, or a class for an expanded clone.

clone size	D gene	J gene	V gene	CDR3 DNA	CDR3 protein
once	-	TRBJ2-7	TRBV21-1	TGTGCCAGCAGCGAGAGGACAGTTCTGACCCTCGACGAGCAGTACTTC	CASSERTVLTLDEQYF
few	TRBD1	TRBJ2-7	TRBV7-2	TGTGCCAGCAGCTTACAGACAGGGCCCCCCTACGAGCAGTACTTC	CASSLQTGPPYEQYF
-	-	TRBJ2-5	TRBV11-2	TGTGCCAGCAGGCGCGGGGCAGGTTCTGTATGGGAGACCCAGTACTTC	CASRRGAGSVWETQYF
-	-	TRBJ1-6	TRBV27	TGTGCCAGCAGACTAGTTAATAATTCACCCCTCCACTTT	CASRLVNNSPLHF
-	-	TRBJ1-5	TRBV19	TGTGCCAGTAGTTTCTACAGGGAGCCCCAGCATTTT	CASSFYREPQHF
-	TRBD2	TRBJ2-5	TRBV27	TGTGCCAGCAGTTTCTCGGGGGAGGGAGAGACCCAGTACTTC	CASSFSGEGETQYF
-	TRBD2	TRBJ2-5	TRBV13	TGTGCCAGCAGCTTATCCCGGACTAGCGGGGGGGACCAAGAGACCCAGTACTTC	CASSLSRTSGGDQETQYF
-	TRBD2	TRBJ2-7	TRBV5-4	TGTGCCAGCAGCTTGGGGGGACTAGCGGGAGACTACGAGCAGTACTTC	CASSLGGLAGDYEQYF
-	TRBD1	TRBJ1-1	TRBV11-2	TGTGCCAGCAGCATCAGGGGGCGGGGGCAGAGGACTGAAGCTTTCTTT	CASSIRGRGQRTEAFF
-	-	TRBJ2-5	TRBV25-1	TGTGCCAGCACCCCCGTGAGCGACCAAGAGACCCAGTACTTC	CASTPVSDQETQYF
-	TRBD1	TRBJ1-2	TRBV6-5	TGTGCCAGCAGTCAACAGGGGGGAAGTGATGGCTACACCTTC	CASSQQGGSDGYTF
-	-	TRBJ1-1	TRBV11-2	TGTGCCAGCAGCTGGTCGCGGTTGGGTGAAGCTTTCTTT	CASSWSRLGEAFF
-	TRBD2	TRBJ2-2	TRBV19	TGTGCCAGTAGTACCGATAGCGGGAAAAACACCGGGGAGCTGTTTTTT	CASSTDSGKNTGELFF
-	TRBD1	TRBJ2-2	TRBV7-8	TGTGCCAGCAGGGGGACAGGGAGCACCGGGGAGCTGTTTTTT	CASRGTGSTGELFF
few	-	TRBJ2-1	TRBV18	TGTGCCAGCTCATCGGGTAGAGGTGAGCAGTTCTTC	CASSSGRGEQFF
-	-	TRBJ1-5	TRBV2	TGTGCCAGCAATGGGGGGAACGCCAATCAGCCCCAGCATTTT	CASNGGNANQPQHF
-	TRBD2	TRBJ2-3	TRBV5-1	TGCGCCAGCAGCCCGTCGGGGGGTATCACAGATACGCAGTATTTT	CASSPSGGITDTQYF
few	-	TRBJ1-2	TRBV2	TGTGCCAGCAGGGACACACTTCAATATGGCTACACCTTC	CASRDTLQYGYTF
-	-	TRBJ2-7	TRBV28	TGTGCCAGCACCCGACAGGGAGGAACCTACGAGCAGTACTTC	CASTRQGGTYEQYF
-	-	TRBJ2-7	TRBV18	TGTGCCAGCTCACCAGCGGGGTACGAGCAGTACTTC	CASSPAGYEQYF
-	TRBD1	TRBJ1-2	TRBV6-6	TGTGCCAGCTTTAGGCAGGGGGCGGGTGGCTACACCTTC	CASFRQGAGGYTF
-	-	TRBJ2-3	TRBV7-8	TGTGCCAGCAGCTTAGTGTATCACAGGGAGGATACGCAGTATTTT	CASSLVYHREDTQYF
few	-	TRBJ2-2	TRBV5-1	TGCGCCAGCAGCCAGGGACAAAGGACCGGGGAGCTGTTTTTT	CASSQGQRTGELFF
-	-	TRBJ2-5	TRBV29-1	TGCAGCGTTGACCCCGACAGGCGGCAAGAGACCCAGTACTTC	CSVDPDRRQETQYF
-	TRBD1	TRBJ1-2	TRBV7-3	TGTGCCAGCAGCTCCACCGACCGGGACAGGGACTATGGCTACACCTTC	CASSSTDRDRDYGYTF
few	TRBD2	TRBJ2-7	TRBV4-1	TGCGCCAGCAGCCAAGACGGACTAGCGGGAGTTGGGGAGCAGTACTTC	CASSQDGLAGVGEQYF
-	TRBD2	TRBJ2-1	TRBV7-2	TGTGCCAGCAGGCCTCCGGGACTACCTTACAATGAGCAGTTCTTC	CASRPPGLPYNEQFF
-	-	TRBJ1-2	TRBV10-3	TGTGCCATCAGTGAGAAGGGAGCATTCTATGGCTACACCTTC	CAISEKGAFYGYTF
few	-	TRBJ2-2	TRBV6-6	TGTGCCAGCAGTTACTCACAAACCACCGGGGAGCTGTTTTTT	CASSYSQTTGELFF
-	TRBD1	TRBJ2-3	TRBV5-5	TGTGCCAGCGGACGTCAAACAGGGGGCGCATCAGATACGCAGTATTTT	CASGRQTGGASDTQYF
-	-	TRBJ2-6	TRBV6-1	TGTGCCAGCAGTGAAGCGGGGGGGCTAGGGGCCAACGTCCTGACTTTC	CASSEAGGLGANVLTF
-	-	TRBJ1-1	TRBV6-1	TGTGCCAGCGGCCTTTTGAGGACTGAAGCTTTCTTT	CASGLLRTEAFF
-	TRBD1	TRBJ2-5	TRBV27	TGTGCCAGCAGTGGGACAGGGGCCGGAGAGACCCAGTACTTC	CASSGTGAGETQYF
-	-	TRBJ2-1	TRBV18	TGTGCCAGCTCACCACTAATCGGAGTTAACAATGAGCAGTTCTTC	CASSPLIGVNNEQFF
-	-	TRBJ2-2	TRBV11-3	TGTGCCAGCAGCCTCACTTGGGCCGGGGAGCTATTTTTT	CASSLTWAGELFF
-	-	TRBJ2-3	TRBV6-4	TGTGCCAGCAGTGACTCGGACGGGGTCACAGATACGCAGTATTTT	CASSDSDGVTDTQYF
-	-	TRBJ1-1	TRBV5-1	TGCGCCAGCAGGGAGGGGTGGAACACTGAAGCTTTCTTT	CASREGWNTEAFF
-	-	TRBJ1-2	TRBV19	TGTGCCAGTAGCATTGGAGACTATGGCTACACCTTC	CASSIGDYGYTF
-	TRBD1	TRBJ2-7	TRBV18	TGTGCCAGCTCACCATTTACAGGGGATTCCTACGAGCAGTACTTC	CASSPFTGDSYEQYF
-	-	TRBJ2-2	TRBV6-5	TGTGCCAGCAGTTCAGTAGTCCCGGGAGAGCTGTTTTTT	CASSSVVPGELFF
-	TRBD2	TRBJ2-1	TRBV9	TGTGCCAGCAGCGTAGCTACGGGGGGGGGAATCTACAATGAGCAGTTCTTC	CASSVATGGGIYNEQFF
-	TRBD2	TRBJ2-7	TRBV5-4	TGTGCCAGCAGTACGGGGACTAGCGGGAGGGGATACGAGCAGTACTTC	CASSTGTSGRGYEQYF
-	-	TRBJ1-4	TRBV7-9	TGTGCCAGCAGCTTAGTGGACAGTACTGAAAAACGGTTTTTT	CASSLVDSTEKRFF
-	-	TRBJ2-5	TRBV10-3	TGTGCCACTTCCAGGGTTGGGGAGACCCAGTACTTC	CATSRVGETQYF
-	-	TRBJ2-7	TRBV7-6	TGTGCCAGCAGCCCCTCGAGGGCAGGCGGGTCTTACGAGCAGTACTTC	CASSPSRAGGSYEQYF
few	TRBD1	TRBJ1-1	TRBV4-1	TGCGCCAGCAGCCAAGAGGGACAGGGCATTTCGGAAGCTTTCTTT	CASSQEGQGISEAFF
few	TRBD2	TRBJ2-4	TRBV5-1	TGCGCCAGCAGCGAAGGACTAGAGAACATTCAGTACTTC	CASSEGLENIQYF
-	-	TRBJ1-1	TRBV7-6	TGTGCCAGCAGCTTAACACAGACGAGAGACACTGAAGCTTTCTTT	CASSLTQTRDTEAFF
-	TRBD2	TRBJ2-3	TRBV5-1	TGCGCCAGCAGCCTTAGCGGGGGACTCACAGATACGCAGTATTTT	CASSLSGGLTDTQYF
once	-	TRBJ2-4	TRBV7-2	TGTGCCAGCAGCGCCAATCGGGGTGTCACGGGTAACATTCAGTACTTC	CASSANRGVTGNIQYF
-	-	TRBJ1-2	TRBV4-2	TGTGCCAGCAGCGAACAGGCCACCGGGTCTTCGGGCTACACCTTC	CASSEQATGSSGYTF
-	-	TRBJ2-1	TRBV19	TGTGCCAGTAGTACCCGGACAGACGAGCAGTTCTTC	CASSTRTDEQFF
-	TRBD1	TRBJ1-2	TRBV25-1	TGTGCCAGCAGTGAATCTCGGGACAGCCGCTATGGCTACACCTTC	CASSESRDSRYGYTF
-	TRBD2	TRBJ2-5	TRBV7-9	TGTGCCAGCAGCTCGGACAGGGGACTAGCGGGGGGCCTTCAAGAGACCCAGTACTTC	CASSSDRGLAGGLQETQYF